Presented here are 32 T cell receptor beta chains from one specimen sequenced in a study of long-term antiretroviral therapy in people with HIV. Run at survey level, the immunoSEQ assay was version v3.0. Clones were read by immunoSEQ multiplex PCR, and TCRdb kept only the in-frame ones, dropping some. The sample carries 25,000 to 30,000 clones, about 86% recorded once. The sequences come from unsorted PBMCs, collected roughly 2.6 years after starting antiretroviral therapy. All receptors come from a man in his forties or fifties with HIV.

This chain connects TRBV6-5 to TRBJ2-7, with D maybe TRBD1 (5 bases). Trimming stripped 0 bases from V and 5 bases from J, with 11 bases between. Germline lookup yields CDR1 MNHEY and CDR2 SVGAGI. The CDR3 has 14 residues. The CDR3 sequence is CASSYSGHSNEQYF. The CDR3 coding sequence is TGTGCCAGCAGTTACTCGGGGCATAGCAACGAGCAGTACTTC.

The chain links TRBV28 to TRBJ2-2; perhaps TRBD2 as D (5 bases). In germline, CDR1 is MDHEN, CDR2 SYDVKM. This CDR3 has 14 amino acids. V shed 6 bases and J shed 3 bases, with 11 bases lying between them. The CDR3 is CASRLTGYTGELFF. In DNA, the CDR3 is TGTGCCAGCAGACTAACGGGGTACACCGGGGAGCTGTTTTTT.

This rearrangement joins TRBV5-4 to TRBJ1-1; 10 bases are a match to TRBD1. The CDR3 extends over 14 amino acids. Germline CDR1 is SGHNT and CDR2 is YYREEE (reference sequence). V shed 2 bases and J 7 bases; nucleotides not matched to a gene: 5. The CDR3 DNA is TGTGCCAGCAGCTTCGGACAGGGGGTAGGTGAAGCTTTCTTT. It is translated as CASSFGQGVGEAFF.

The chain carries TRBV25-1 and TRBJ2-1; the match to TRBD2 covers 9 bases. Germline V lookup: CDR1 MGHDK, CDR2 SYGVNS. With V trimmed by 5 bases and J by 4 bases, 6 bases remained unmatched. The length of the CDR3 is 15 residues. The CDR3 sequence is CASSHWTSEYNEQFF. DNA of the CDR3: TGTGCCAGCAGTCACTGGACTAGCGAGTACAATGAGCAGTTCTTC.

The V and J genes are TRBV7-9 and TRBJ2-3; no clear D gene. Trimming took off 2 bases at V and 6 bases at J, with 6 bases between the two ends. This CDR3 comprises 12 residues. Per germline, CDR1 SEHNR and CDR2 FQNEAQ (reference sequence). CDR3: CASSLLGDTQYF. The CDR3 region has the DNA TGTGCCAGCAGCTTACTGGGGGATACGCAGTATTTT.

The chain uses TRBV7-2 and TRBJ2-7, with TRBD1 as a possible D gene (6 bases). The V end lost 2 bases, the J end lost 4 bases, and 12 bases lay between the germline ends. Germline-derived CDR1 and CDR2 are SGHTA and FQGNSA. The CDR3 has 14 amino acids. The CDR3 is CASSLTGRSYEQYF. The DNA of the CDR3 is TGTGCCAGCAGCTTAACAGGGAGAAGTTACGAGCAGTACTTC.

The V call is TRBV4-3, the J call TRBJ1-4; D might be TRBD1 (5 bases). The CDR3 contains 14 residues. Per germline, CDR1 LGHNA and CDR2 YSLEER. V was shortened by 4 bases and J by 5 bases, with 11 bases between the two germline ends. This CDR3 reads CASSLGRLNEKLFF. CDR3 nucleotide sequence: TGCGCCAGCAGCCTGGGACGGTTGAATGAAAAACTGTTTTTT.

V gene TRBV11-2 combines with J gene TRBJ1-2; the D is unclear. The germline V and J ends were trimmed by 5 bases and 6 bases, with 10 bases remaining between them. The CDR3 length is 12 residues. Germline CDR1 is SGHAT and CDR2 is FQNNGV. CDR3: CASSPGPHGYTF. In nucleotides, the CDR3 is TGTGCCAGCAGCCCCGGCCCCCATGGCTACACCTTC.

The rearrangement uses TRBV5-6 and TRBJ1-2; 7 bases align to TRBD1. V shed 3 bases and J 0 bases; nucleotides not matched to a gene: 5. The germline gives CDR1 SGHDT, CDR2 YYEEEE. The CDR3 has 15 residues. The CDR3 reads CASSSDRVANYGYTF. In DNA form, the CDR3 reads TGTGCCAGCAGCTCCGACAGGGTCGCTAACTATGGCTACACCTTC. The variable domain in full, with the rest retrieved from reference TRBV5-6 and TRBJ1-2, is DAGVTQSPTHLIKTRGQQVTLRCSPKSGHDTVSWYQQALGQGPQFIFQYYEEEERQRGNFPDRFSGHQFPNYSSELNVNALLLGDSALYLCASSSDRVANYGYTFGSGTRLTVV.

This chain uses TRBV25-1 with TRBJ1-2; possible D gene TRBD1, 6 bases. The CDR3 is 13 residues long. V was trimmed by 8 bases and J by 8 bases, leaving 18 bases between them. The V gene's germline CDR1 is MGHDK and CDR2 SYGVNS. The CDR3, as DNA: TGTGCCAGCGGCCTAGGGGGAACGCGCGGCTACACCTTC. Encoded protein: CASGLGGTRGYTF.

Only a few counts were recorded for this clone. The chain couples TRBV2 to TRBJ1-2; D ambiguous. Trimming removed 1 base from V and 3 bases from J, with 0 bases in between. This CDR3 comprises 11 residues. CDR1 and CDR2 from the germline V gene are SNHLY and FYNNEI. For the CDR3, the DNA is TGTGCCAGCAGTGAAGACTATGGCTACACCTTC. It specifies CASSEDYGYTF.

The V call is TRBV5-1, the J call TRBJ2-1, with 11 bases that match TRBD2. The CDR3 covers 14 residues. V gave up 7 bases and J gave up 3 bases; unmatched junction bases: 3. Germline CDR1 reads SGHRS; CDR2 reads YFSETQ. The CDR3 coding sequence is TGCGCCAGCGGACTAGCGGGCAACTACAATGAGCAGTTCTTC. It yields the protein CASGLAGNYNEQFF.

This chain uses TRBV28 with TRBJ2-2; TRBD2 agrees at 12 bases. V trimming: 3 bases; J trimming: 6 bases; junction bases outside the gene matches: 8. CDR3 size: 17 residues. The germline V gene has CDR1 MDHEN and CDR2 SYDVKM. CDR3 sequence: CASSFPTSGRWSGELFF. Here the CDR3 DNA reads TGTGCCAGCAGTTTCCCAACTAGCGGGAGGTGGTCCGGGGAGCTGTTTTTT.

The chain joins TRBV5-6 to TRBJ2-5, with TRBD2 as a possible D gene (6 bases). V was trimmed by 4 bases and J by 2 bases, leaving 18 bases between them. This CDR3 contains 16 residues. Germline V gene sequence: CDR1 SGHDT, CDR2 YYEEEE. CDR3: CASSLGAGRSQETQYF. In DNA form, the CDR3 reads TGTGCCAGCAGCCTAGGGGCGGGGCGGAGTCAAGAGACCCAGTACTTC.

The chain has TRBV30 and TRBJ1-6; D is unresolved. Deletions cut 5 bases from V and 8 bases from J, with 16 bases between. The CDR3 consists of 14 residues. Germline V gives CDR1 GTSNPN, CDR2 SVGIG (reference sequence). The CDR3, as DNA: TGTGCCTGGGGTCGGCGCCAGAGTGATTCACCCCTCCACTTT. Protein sequence: CAWGRRQSDSPLHF.

The V gene is TRBV9, the J gene TRBJ2-3; D remains unclear. The CDR3 contains 12 residues. CDR1 is SGDLS, CDR2 YYNGEE, per germline. Trimming left V 4 bases short and J 6 bases short, with 9 bases between. The CDR3: CASSPVWDTQYF. The CDR3 bases are TGTGCCAGCAGCCCGGTCTGGGATACGCAGTATTTT.

CDR3 protein: CASSPFGPISGNEQFF. CDR3 nucleotide sequence: TGTGCCAGTAGTCCCTTCGGTCCCATCTCGGGGAATGAGCAGTTCTTC. This chain connects TRBV19 to TRBJ2-1; TRBD2 might be the D (5 bases). In germline, CDR1 is LNHDA, CDR2 SQIVND (reference sequence). The length of the CDR3 is 16 residues. Trimming took 5 bases from V and 7 from J, leaving 21 bases between them.

The CDR3 DNA is TGCGCCAGCAGTGAGTATAGAGCGGGGGGGTTCAATGAGCAGTTCTTC. This sequence encodes CASSEYRAGGFNEQFF. The chain employs TRBV10-1 and TRBJ2-1, with 10 bases matching TRBD2. The ends lost 1 base at V and 6 bases at J; junction bases unmatched: 6. Germline V gives CDR1 WNHNN, CDR2 SYGVQD (reference sequence). CDR3 length: 16 residues.

The genes are TRBV7-2 and TRBJ2-7, with 7 bases matching TRBD2. V shed 9 bases, J shed 4 bases, and the junction held 12 bases outside the gene matches. Germline CDR1 is SGHTA and CDR2 is FQGNSA. The CDR3 sequence is 14 residues long. CDR3 in amino acids: CASDLGGKGYEQYF. CDR3 bases: TGTGCCAGTGACCTCGGGGGGAAGGGGTACGAGCAGTACTTC.

This clone has a single count. The genes are TRBV7-2 and TRBJ2-7; the match to TRBD2 covers 9 bases. Trimming cost V 4 bases and J 3 bases; bases outside gene matches: 13. CDR3 length: 17 residues. Germline lookup yields CDR1 SGHTA and CDR2 FQGNSA. The DNA of the CDR3 is TGTGCCAGCAGCTGGCCAGAGGCTAGCGGGAATCTCTACGAGCAGTACTTC. The encoded protein is CASSWPEASGNLYEQYF.

V usage is TRBV25-1 and J usage is TRBJ2-7; maybe TRBD2 (5 bases). Germline V gene lookup returns CDR1 MGHDK and CDR2 SYGVNS. Trimming pared 5 bases from V and 2 bases from J, leaving 19 bases between. This CDR3 region has 16 residues. The chain's CDR3 is CASSQDRERAAYEQYF. The CDR3 nucleotides read TGTGCCAGCAGTCAAGATAGGGAGAGGGCCGCCTACGAGCAGTACTTC.

The gene calls are TRBV27 and TRBJ2-1; the match to TRBD1 covers 9 bases. Germline lookup yields CDR1 MNHEY and CDR2 SMNVEV (reference sequence). The CDR3 runs to 12 residues. Trimming removed 11 bases from V and 6 bases from J; junction bases left unmatched: 5. The DNA for the CDR3 is TGTGCCTCCGGGACAGGGTCCAATGAGCAGTTCTTC. Its translation is CASGTGSNEQFF.

The chain has TRBV28 and TRBJ2-3, with D unclear. CDR1 is MDHEN, CDR2 SYDVKM, per germline. The germline V and J ends were trimmed by 3 bases and 4 bases, with 8 bases remaining between them. There are 13 residues in the CDR3. CDR3 in DNA: TGTGCCAGCAGTTTTGTTACCCCAGATACGCAGTATTTT. Its protein is CASSFVTPDTQYF.

The chain employs TRBV7-6 and TRBJ2-1; TRBD1 aligns across 7 bases. With V trimmed by 3 bases and J by 2 bases, 1 base remained unmatched. In germline, CDR1 is SGHVS, CDR2 FNYEAQ. The CDR3 is 14 residues long. The CDR3 reads CASSLTGTYNEQFF. CDR3 bases: TGTGCCAGCAGCTTGACAGGGACCTACAATGAGCAGTTCTTC.

The chain combines TRBV6-5 with TRBJ1-2, with unresolved D. Per germline, CDR1 MNHEY and CDR2 SVGAGI. The V gene lost 2 bases and the J gene lost 2 bases, with 6 bases spanning the gap. This CDR3 is 13 amino acids long. The CDR3 here is CASSYSGNYGYTF. The CDR3 coding sequence is TGTGCCAGCAGTTACAGTGGCAACTATGGCTACACCTTC.

The CDR3 coding sequence is TGTGCCAGCAGCGGAGGGGGGTCCACCGGGGAGCTGTTTTTT. This encodes CASSGGGSTGELFF. The chain has TRBV5-6 and TRBJ2-2, with D perhaps matching TRBD1 or TRBD2 (6 bases each). Trimming stripped 4 bases from V and 4 bases from J, with 11 bases between. The CDR3 has 14 residues. CDR1 and CDR2 (germline): SGHDT, YYEEEE.

V gene TRBV27 combines with J gene TRBJ1-1; D remains unclear. The germline V and J ends were trimmed by 3 bases and 6 bases, with 8 bases remaining between them. CDR3 length: 12 amino acids. Germline V gene lookup returns CDR1 MNHEY and CDR2 SMNVEV (reference sequence). The CDR3 loop is CASSLPGSEAFF. The CDR3 DNA sequence: TGTGCCAGCAGTTTGCCCGGCTCTGAAGCTTTCTTT.

The chain links TRBV19 to TRBJ2-7, with 8 bases matching TRBD1. Germline trimming cut 5 bases from V and 5 bases from J; bases unmatched to any gene: 14. The CDR3 has 16 amino acids. Germline values: CDR1 LNHDA, CDR2 SQIVND (reference sequence). The CDR3 DNA sequence: TGTGCCAGTAGTGCAGGACAGGGTAGGGGATCTCACGAGCAGTACTTC. Protein: CASSAGQGRGSHEQYF.

This chain joins TRBV27 and TRBJ2-3; D remains ambiguous. The germline V gene has CDR1 MNHEY and CDR2 SMNVEV (reference sequence). The V end was cut by 3 bases, the J end by 0 bases, with 10 bases between. The CDR3 spans 15 residues. The CDR3 nucleotides are TGTGCCAGCAGTTTTCCCTTTAGGAGCACAGATACGCAGTATTTT. Protein product: CASSFPFRSTDTQYF.

This chain uses TRBV5-1 with TRBJ2-7, with 7 bases that match TRBD1. Trimming cost V 4 bases and J 3 bases; bases outside gene matches: 10. Germline CDR1 is SGHRS and CDR2 is YFSETQ. This CDR3 is 15 amino acids long. Here the CDR3 DNA reads TGCGCCAGCAGCCTTGGGACAGAAATGGGCTACGAGCAGTACTTC. Its protein product is CASSLGTEMGYEQYF.

A few counts support this clone. The V call is TRBV7-9, the J call TRBJ1-1, with 7 bases identical to TRBD1. CDR3 size: 15 residues. The V and J ends lost 4 bases and 4 bases, in that order; junction bases with no gene match: 9. Germline CDR1 and CDR2: SEHNR and FQNEAQ (reference sequence). The DNA of the CDR3 is TGTGCCAGCAGCTCCCAGCCGGGACAGAGCACTGAAGCTTTCTTT. Amino acids: CASSSQPGQSTEAFF.

The chain uses TRBV27 and TRBJ2-2; D not resolved. Germline V lookup: CDR1 MNHEY, CDR2 SMNVEV (reference sequence). This CDR3 is 14 amino acids long. Trimming pared 5 bases from V and 3 bases from J, leaving 10 bases between. CDR3 loop: CASSGRKDTGELFF. The CDR3 DNA sequence: TGTGCCAGCAGTGGCCGTAAGGACACCGGGGAGCTGTTTTTT.